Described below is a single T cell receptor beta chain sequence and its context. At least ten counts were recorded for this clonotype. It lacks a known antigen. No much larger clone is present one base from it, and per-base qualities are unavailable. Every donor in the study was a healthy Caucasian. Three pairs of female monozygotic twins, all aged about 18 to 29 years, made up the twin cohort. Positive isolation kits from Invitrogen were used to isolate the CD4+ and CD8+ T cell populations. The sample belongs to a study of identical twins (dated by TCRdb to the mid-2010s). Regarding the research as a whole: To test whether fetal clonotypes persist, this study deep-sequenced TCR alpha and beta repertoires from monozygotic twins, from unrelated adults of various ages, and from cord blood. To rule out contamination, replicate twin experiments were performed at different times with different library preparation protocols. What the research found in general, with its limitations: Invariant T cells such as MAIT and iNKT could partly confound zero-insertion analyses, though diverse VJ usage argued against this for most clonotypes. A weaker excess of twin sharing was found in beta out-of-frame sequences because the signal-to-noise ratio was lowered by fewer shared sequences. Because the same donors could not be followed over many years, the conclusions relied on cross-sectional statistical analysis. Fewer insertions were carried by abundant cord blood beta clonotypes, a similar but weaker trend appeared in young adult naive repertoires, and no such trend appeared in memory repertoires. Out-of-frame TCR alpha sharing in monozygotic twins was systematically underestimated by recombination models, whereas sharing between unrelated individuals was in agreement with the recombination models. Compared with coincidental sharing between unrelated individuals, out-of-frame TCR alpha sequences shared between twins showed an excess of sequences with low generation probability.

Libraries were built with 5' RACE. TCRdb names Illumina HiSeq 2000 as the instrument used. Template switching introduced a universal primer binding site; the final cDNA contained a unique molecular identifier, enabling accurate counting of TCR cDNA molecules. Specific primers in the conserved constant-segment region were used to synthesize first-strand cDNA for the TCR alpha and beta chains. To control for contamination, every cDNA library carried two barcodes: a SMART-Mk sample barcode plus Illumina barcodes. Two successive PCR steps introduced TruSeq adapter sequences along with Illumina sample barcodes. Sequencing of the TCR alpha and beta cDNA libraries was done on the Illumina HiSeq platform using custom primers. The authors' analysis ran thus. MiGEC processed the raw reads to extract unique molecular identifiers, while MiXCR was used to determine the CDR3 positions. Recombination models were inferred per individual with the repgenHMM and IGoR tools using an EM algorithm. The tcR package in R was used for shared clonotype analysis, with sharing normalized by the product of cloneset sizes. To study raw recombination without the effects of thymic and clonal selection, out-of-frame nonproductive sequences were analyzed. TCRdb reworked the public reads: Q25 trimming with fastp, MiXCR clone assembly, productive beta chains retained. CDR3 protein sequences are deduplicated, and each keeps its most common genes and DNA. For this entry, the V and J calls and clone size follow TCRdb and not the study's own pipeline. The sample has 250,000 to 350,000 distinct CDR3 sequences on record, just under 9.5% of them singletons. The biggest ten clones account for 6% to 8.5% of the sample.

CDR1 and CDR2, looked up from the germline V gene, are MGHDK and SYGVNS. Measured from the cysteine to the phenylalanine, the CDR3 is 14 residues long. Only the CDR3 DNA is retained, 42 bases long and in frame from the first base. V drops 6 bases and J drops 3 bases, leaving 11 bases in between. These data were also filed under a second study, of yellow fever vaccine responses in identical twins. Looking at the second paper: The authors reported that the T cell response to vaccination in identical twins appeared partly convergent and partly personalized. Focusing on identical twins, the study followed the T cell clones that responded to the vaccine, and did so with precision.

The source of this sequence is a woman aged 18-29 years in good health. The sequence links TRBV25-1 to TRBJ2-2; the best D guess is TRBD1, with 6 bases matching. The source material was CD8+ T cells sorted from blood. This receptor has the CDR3 CASSYGQHTGELFF. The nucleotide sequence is TGTGCCAGCAGCTATGGACAGCACACCGGGGAGCTGTTTTTT.